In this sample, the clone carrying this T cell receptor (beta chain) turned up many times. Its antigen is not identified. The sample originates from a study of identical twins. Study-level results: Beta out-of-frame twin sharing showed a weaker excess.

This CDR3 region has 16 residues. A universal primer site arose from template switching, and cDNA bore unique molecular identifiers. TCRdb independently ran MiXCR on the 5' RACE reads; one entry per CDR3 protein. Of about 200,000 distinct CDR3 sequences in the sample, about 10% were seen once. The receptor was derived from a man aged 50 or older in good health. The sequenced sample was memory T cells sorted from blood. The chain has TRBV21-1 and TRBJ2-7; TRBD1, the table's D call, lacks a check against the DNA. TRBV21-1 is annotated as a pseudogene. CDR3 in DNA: TGTGCCAGCAGCAAAAAGGGGGCCCTTGTATCCTACGAGCAGTACTTC. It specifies CASSKKGALVSYEQYF.